These 5 T cell receptor beta chains were all obtained from the same sample, sequenced in a study of blood T cell repertoires in COVID-19. Here immunoSEQ multiplex PCR was the method, and the copy in TCRdb shows in-frame clones only, minus some. This table holds hundreds of thousands of clones, 70% to 90% found once. Sequencing input: peripheral blood. These receptors were collected from a woman in her sixties with COVID-19, enrolled during active disease.

This chain uses TRBV13 with TRBJ1-1; TRBD1 aligns across 8 bases. The CDR3 has 14 residues. The germline CDR1 and CDR2 sequences are PRHDT and FYEKMQ (reference sequence). Trimming took 6 bases from V and 1 from J; bases not matched to a gene: 4. This CDR3 is CASSSQGANTEAFF. Here the CDR3 DNA reads TGTGCCAGCAGTTCCCAGGGGGCGAACACTGAAGCTTTCTTT.

This clone was seen only once. The gene calls are TRBV9 and TRBJ2-3; 8 nucleotides agree with TRBD2. Germline lookup yields CDR1 SGDLS and CDR2 YYNGEE. This CDR3 contains 15 residues. Germline trimming cut 1 base from V and 2 bases from J; bases unmatched to any gene: 3. The CDR3 coding sequence is TGTGCCAGCAGCGTAACGGGGGGGTACACAGATACGCAGTATTTT. Translation: CASSVTGGYTDTQYF.

The J gene is TRBJ2-2, the V gene TRBV7-9; 9 bases fit TRBD1. Trimming at V came to 2 bases and at J to 5 bases, leaving 6 bases not matched to a gene. Germline V gives CDR1 SEHNR, CDR2 FQNEAQ (reference sequence). The CDR3 has 16 amino acids. Here the CDR3 reads CASSLRRTGVTGELFF. The CDR3 DNA reads as TGTGCCAGCAGCTTAAGGCGGACAGGGGTTACCGGGGAGCTGTTTTTT.

The chain carries TRBV9 and TRBJ2-3; the D is unclear. Germline V gene data show CDR1 as SGDLS and CDR2 as YYNGEE. The CDR3 is made up of 13 amino acids. V was trimmed by 0 bases and J by 1 base, leaving 3 bases between them. The CDR3 spells CASSVGGTDTQYF. CDR3 bases: TGTGCCAGCAGCGTAGGAGGCACAGATACGCAGTATTTT.

The chain recombines TRBV19 with TRBJ2-1; 11 bases fit TRBD2. Germline trimming cut 2 bases from V and 8 bases from J; bases unmatched to any gene: 8. This CDR3 is 16 amino acids long. Germline V gene sequence: CDR1 LNHDA, CDR2 SQIVND (reference sequence). CDR3 in amino acids: CASSILLAGGIHEQFF. CDR3 nucleotides: TGTGCCAGTAGTATATTGCTAGCGGGGGGTATCCATGAGCAGTTCTTC.